The 11 T cell receptor beta chains in this list originate from one sample, sequenced in a study of vaccination and CD4 T cells after COVID-19. TCRdb re-called the PCR reads through MiXCR, storing one row per CDR3 protein. The sample includes some 18,000 distinct CDR3 sequences, about 59% of them seen just once. Material: CD4+ T cells from blood, obtained before SARS-CoV-2 vaccination. Source of these receptors: a human donor who had recovered from COVID-19.

This clonotype was seen only a few times. The J gene is TRBJ2-7, the V gene TRBV6-1, with D possibly being TRBD2 (5 bases). Germline V lookup: CDR1 MNHNS, CDR2 SASEGT. Trimming removed 4 bases at V and 6 bases at J, with 19 bases between. The CDR3 is 15 amino acids. The chain's CDR3 is CASSVKPGSWLEQYF. CDR3 DNA sequence: TGTGCCAGCAGTGTAAAACCGGGAAGCTGGCTCGAGCAGTACTTC.

The CDR3 nucleotides are TGTGCCAGTAGCGAACGCGAGACCCAGTACTTC. It encodes CASSERETQYF. This chain links TRBV19 with TRBJ2-5; D gene ambiguous. Trimming removed 6 bases from V and 5 bases from J, with 7 bases in between. The V gene's germline CDR1 is LNHDA and CDR2 SQIVND (reference sequence). This CDR3 contains 11 residues. Using reference TRBV19 and TRBJ2-5 for the parts outside the CDR3, the full variable domain is DGGITQSPKYLFRKEGQNVTLSCEQNLNHDAMYWYRQDPGQGLRLIYYSQIVNDFQKGDIAEGYSVSREKKESFPLTVTSAQKNPTAFYLCASSERETQYFGPGTRLLVL.

The rearrangement joins TRBV2 to TRBJ2-7; TRBD1 matches 8 bases. The CDR3 loop spans 15 amino acids. Per the germline V gene, CDR1 is SNHLY and CDR2 is FYNNEI. Germline trimming cut 8 bases from V and 0 bases from J; bases unmatched to any gene: 9. CDR3 bases: TGTGCCAGCGGTGGGACAGGATGGAACTCCTACGAGCAGTACTTC. It encodes CASGGTGWNSYEQYF.

The V call is TRBV5-4, the J call TRBJ1-6; tentatively, D is TRBD1 (5 bases). V was shortened by 2 bases and J by 4 bases, with 16 bases between the two germline ends. The CDR3 is 17 amino acids. Per the germline V gene, CDR1 is SGHNT and CDR2 is YYREEE (reference sequence). The CDR3 loop is CASSFVITGRYNSPLHF. Written as DNA, the CDR3 is TGTGCCAGCAGCTTTGTCATAACGGGACGGTATAATTCACCCCTCCACTTT. Variable domain in full (rest from reference TRBV5-4 and TRBJ1-6): ETGVTQSPTHLIKTRGQQVTLRCSSQSGHNTVSWYQQALGQGPQFIFQYYREEENGRGNFPPRFSGLQFPNYSSELNVNALELDDSALYLCASSFVITGRYNSPLHFGNGTRLTVT.

The table lists this clonotype with a few counts. The CDR3 loop is CSARGASGRSDTQYF. CDR3 nucleotide sequence: TGCAGTGCTAGAGGCGCTAGCGGGAGGTCAGATACGCAGTATTTT. The chain joins TRBV20-1 to TRBJ2-3; TRBD2 matches at 11 bases. V lost 1 base, J lost 4 bases, and 4 bases stayed unmatched. CDR1 and CDR2 from the germline V gene are DFQATT and SNEGSKA (reference sequence). CDR3 size: 15 residues.

The chain couples TRBV6-2 or TRBV6-3 to TRBJ2-7, with D maybe TRBD1 (5 bases). Germline values: CDR1 MNHEY, CDR2 SVGEGT. The CDR3 loop spans 18 amino acids. With 7 bases removed from V and 0 bases from J, the gap between germline ends came to 25 bases. This CDR3 reads CASNFRLKAADSSYEQYF. As DNA, the CDR3 is TGTGCCAGCAATTTCAGGCTAAAGGCTGCCGACAGCTCCTACGAGCAGTACTTC.

This clonotype was observed once. The rearrangement uses TRBV2 and TRBJ1-2; 8 nucleotides match TRBD1. With V trimmed by 1 base and J by 4 bases, 2 bases remained unmatched. This CDR3 contains 14 residues. Germline CDR1 SNHLY, CDR2 FYNNEI. The CDR3 DNA reads as TGTGCCAGCAGTGAAGGGGACAGGATCTATGGCTACACCTTC. Residues: CASSEGDRIYGYTF.

This chain joins TRBV28 and TRBJ1-4; TRBD1 aligns across 9 bases. Germline V gives CDR1 MDHEN, CDR2 SYDVKM. This CDR3 is built from 15 residues. V shed 0 bases, J shed 5 bases, and the junction held 1 base outside the gene matches. The CDR3 region is CASSLWGTGNEKLFF. CDR3 DNA sequence: TGTGCCAGCAGTTTATGGGGGACAGGGAATGAAAAACTGTTTTTT.

The V and J genes are TRBV6-1 and TRBJ1-2, with TRBD1 as a possible D gene (6 bases). Germline V gene lookup returns CDR1 MNHNS and CDR2 SASEGT. The V and J ends lost 8 bases and 8 bases respectively, with 12 bases between them. The CDR3 covers 11 residues. As DNA, the CDR3 is TGTGCCAGCGGGGGGGCGGAGGGCTACACCTTC. This gives the protein CASGGAEGYTF.

This clonotype showed up just a few times. V and J are TRBV11-2 and TRBJ1-1; D is uncertain. The V gene's germline CDR1 is SGHAT and CDR2 FQNNGV. CDR3 length equals 12 residues. Trimming took 8 bases from V and 0 from J, leaving 7 bases between them. The CDR3 loop reads CASSLLNTEAFF. For the CDR3, the DNA is TGTGCCAGCTCACTCCTGAACACTGAAGCTTTCTTT.

The rearrangement uses TRBV28 and TRBJ1-1, with TRBD1 as a possible D gene (5 bases). This CDR3 is 15 amino acids long. Trimming cost V 5 bases and J 0 bases, with 13 bases left between them. Germline CDR1 and CDR2: MDHEN and SYDVKM. CDR3 sequence: CASSPLSRVNTEAFF. The CDR3 coding sequence is TGTGCCAGCAGTCCCCTCTCCAGGGTGAACACTGAAGCTTTCTTT.